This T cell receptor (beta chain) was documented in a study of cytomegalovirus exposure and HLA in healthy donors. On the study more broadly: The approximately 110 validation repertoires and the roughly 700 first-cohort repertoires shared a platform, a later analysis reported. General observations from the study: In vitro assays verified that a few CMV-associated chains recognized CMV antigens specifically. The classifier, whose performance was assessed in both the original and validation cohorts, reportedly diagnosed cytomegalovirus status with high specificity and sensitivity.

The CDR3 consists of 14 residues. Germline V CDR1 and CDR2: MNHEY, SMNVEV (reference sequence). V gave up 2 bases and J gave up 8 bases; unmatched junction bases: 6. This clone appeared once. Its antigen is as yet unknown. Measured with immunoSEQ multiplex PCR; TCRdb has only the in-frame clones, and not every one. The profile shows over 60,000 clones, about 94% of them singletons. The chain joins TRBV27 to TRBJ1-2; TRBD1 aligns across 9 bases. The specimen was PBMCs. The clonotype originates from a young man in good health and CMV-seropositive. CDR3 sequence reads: CASSLKQGAGGYTF. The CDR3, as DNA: TGTGCCAGCAGTTTAAAACAGGGGGCAGGCGGCTACACCTTC.